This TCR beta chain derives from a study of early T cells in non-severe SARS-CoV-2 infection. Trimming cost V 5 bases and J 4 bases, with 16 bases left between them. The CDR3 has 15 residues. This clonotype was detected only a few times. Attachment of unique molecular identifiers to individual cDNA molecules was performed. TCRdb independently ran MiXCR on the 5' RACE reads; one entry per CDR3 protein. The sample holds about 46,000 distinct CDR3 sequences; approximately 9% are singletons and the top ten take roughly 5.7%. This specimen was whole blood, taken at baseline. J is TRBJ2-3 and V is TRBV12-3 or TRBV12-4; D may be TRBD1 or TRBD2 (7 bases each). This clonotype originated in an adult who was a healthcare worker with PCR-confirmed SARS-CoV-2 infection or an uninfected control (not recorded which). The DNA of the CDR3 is TGTGCCAGCAGTAAGACCAGGGGGGGGGCAGATACGCAGTATTTT. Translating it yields CASSKTRGGADTQYF.